This T cell receptor beta chain appears in the sequencing data of a study of blood T cell repertoires in COVID-19. Study information: From the United States, Italy and Spain came samples of acute and convalescent COVID-19. Sources were T cells, B-cell-depleted T cells, or PBMCs; the material itself was cDNA or gDNA.

Germline V gives CDR1 SNHLY, CDR2 FYNNEI. The V end was cut by 7 bases, the J end by 0 bases, with 3 bases between. The CDR3 spans 11 residues. Per the study methods: Amplifying reference gene primers gave estimates of nucleated cell counts. Profiling relied on immunoSEQ multiplex PCR, and the TCRdb table lists in-frame clones only, not all of them. The DNA gave D and trimming, while V, J and clone size come from that table. The sample lists under 100,000 clones; 65% to 85% were seen once. This TCR was sampled from a man older than 75 with active or convalescent COVID-19. The specimen sequenced was peripheral blood. The chain carries TRBV2 and TRBJ2-5; no firm D call. The CDR3 protein is CASTDQETQYF. CDR3 nucleotide sequence: TGTGCCAGCACCGACCAAGAGACCCAGTACTTC.